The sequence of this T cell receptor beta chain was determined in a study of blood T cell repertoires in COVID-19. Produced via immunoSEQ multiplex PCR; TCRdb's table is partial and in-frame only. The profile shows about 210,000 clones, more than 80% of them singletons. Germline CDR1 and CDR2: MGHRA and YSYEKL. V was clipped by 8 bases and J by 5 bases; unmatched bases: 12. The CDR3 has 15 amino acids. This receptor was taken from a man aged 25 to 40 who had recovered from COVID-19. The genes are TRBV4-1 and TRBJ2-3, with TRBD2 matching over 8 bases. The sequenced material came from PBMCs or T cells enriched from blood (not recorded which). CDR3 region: CASRGQLAGGDTQYF. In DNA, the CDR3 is TGCGCCAGCCGCGGACAGCTAGCGGGTGGAGATACGCAGTATTTT.